This entry is about one T cell receptor beta chain. The antigen is not known. The repertoire was sequenced with immunoSEQ multiplex PCR; TCRdb's copy has only in-frame clones and lacks some. This table holds 11,000 or so clones, more than 75% found once. The germline V gene has CDR1 MNHEY and CDR2 SMNVEV (reference sequence). The CDR3 sequence is 13 residues long. V gave up 7 bases and J gave up 4 bases, with 13 bases separating them. These data belong to a study of T cells in localized non-small cell lung cancer. Study results and caveats: Elevated circulating T cell density in blood was associated with longer overall survival. Investigators sequenced only a single tumor region, leaving heterogeneity possible. Highest T cell clonality was seen in uninvolved adjacent lung, surpassing that measured in tumor. In adjacent lung appeared a median approximately 57 of the top 100 tumor clones.

The chain employs TRBV27 and TRBJ1-1, with unresolved D. Here the sequenced sample was peripheral blood, taken before any cancer treatment. The receptor comes from a male donor aged 60 or older with stage I lung adenocarcinoma. This CDR3 reads CASNDRAGTEAFF. For the CDR3, the DNA is TGTGCCAGCAATGACCGGGCAGGCACTGAAGCTTTCTTT.